These 19 T cell receptor beta chains originate from one sample sequenced in a study of tissue T cells after allogeneic stem cell transplantation. Time point denoted: mouse harvest day 7 after allogeneic transplant. Mouse grafts combined 10^7 T-cell-depleted bone marrow cells with 10^6 splenic CD5+ T cells. The repertoire was sequenced with immunoSEQ multiplex PCR; TCRdb's copy has only in-frame clones and lacks some. The data hold about 3,700 clones, with around 50% observed a single time. The sample was gut tissue. Receptors were obtained from a female BALB/c mouse given C57BL/6 T cells with graft-versus-host disease after an allogeneic hematopoietic cell transplant.

Points on this clone: Gene names and germline match the mouse. The read ends 1 residue before the CDR3 terminus; that terminus is restored from the germline J gene. This chain joins TRBV23 and TRBJ2-3; TRBD1, as called in the table, went unchecked against the DNA. CDR1 is KGHTA, CDR2 FQNQQP, per germline. This CDR3 is 14 amino acids long. The part of the CDR3 DNA that was read is TGCTCCAGCAGCCCGACAGGGAGAGCAGAAACGCTGTAT. It codes for CSSSPTGRAETLY. The CDR3 in its entirety is CSSSPTGRAETLYF.

Of note for this clone: Germline and genes: mouse. From the germline J gene comes the end of the CDR3, since the read stops 1 residue before it. The V call is TRBV26, the J call TRBJ1-3; 8 positions agree with TRBD1. V shed 6 bases, J shed 2 bases, and the junction held 3 bases outside the gene matches. This CDR3 comprises 14 residues. Germline V gene sequence: CDR1 KGHPV, CDR2 FQNQEV (reference sequence). This CDR3 is CASSRTGTGNTLYF. Incomplete CDR3 DNA: TGTGCCAGCAGCCGGACAGGGACTGGAAATACGCTCTAT.

This clone appeared once. Gene and germline names: mouse. The read terminates 1 residue before the CDR3 end, so the remaining end is supplied by the germline J gene. The chain links TRBV13-2 to TRBJ1-1; TRBD1 might be the D (6 bases). V was shortened by 5 bases and J by 5 bases, with 10 bases between the two germline ends. There are 12 residues in the CDR3. Germline CDR1 reads NNHNN; CDR2 reads SYGAGS (reference sequence). The CDR3 reads CASGTGLTEVFF. The sequenced part of the CDR3 DNA is TGTGCCAGCGGAACAGGGTTGACAGAAGTCTTC.

Points on this clone: Gene names denote mouse genes. The CDR3 is cut off 1 residue early in the read; its end comes from the germline J gene. The chain is built from TRBV24 and TRBJ2-4; no firm D call. Trimming left V 4 bases short and J 0 bases short, with 8 bases between. Looked up from germline, CDR1 is KGHTA and CDR2 is FRNEEI. CDR3 length: 14 amino acids. This CDR3 is CASSPDNSQNTLYF. The CDR3 bases that were read are TGTGCCAGCAGTCCAGACAATAGTCAAAACACCTTGTAC.

Concerning this clone: Gene names are the mouse ones. The CDR3 end is not reached by the read, which stops 1 residue before it; the germline J gene fills it in. V gene TRBV13-1 combines with J gene TRBJ1-3; D call uncertain. The CDR3 has 14 residues. V shed 2 bases and J shed 0 bases, with 6 bases lying between them. In germline, CDR1 is NSHNY, CDR2 SYGAGN. CDR3 DNA (partial): TGTGCCAGCAGTGAAGAGGGTTCTGGAAATACGCTCTAT. It is translated as CASSEEGSGNTLY. The full CDR3 protein reads CASSEEGSGNTLYF.

This clone was detected only once. Genes and germline are mouse. The CDR3 is cut off 1 residue early in the read; its end comes from the germline J gene. J is TRBJ1-1 and V is TRBV16; 7 nucleotides align to TRBD1. CDR3 size: 14 residues. Germline trimming cut 5 bases from V and 0 bases from J; bases unmatched to any gene: 3. The V gene's germline CDR1 is SGHSA and CDR2 FRNQAP. CDR3 amino acids: CASSHGTANTEVFF. The sequenced CDR3 bases are TGTGCAAGCAGCCATGGGACAGCAAACACAGAAGTCTTC.

As concerns this clone: The genes are named according to mouse. Coverage ceases 1 residue before the CDR3 finishes, and the germline J gene fills in the end. This rearrangement joins TRBV13-1 to TRBJ2-4; 9 nucleotides match TRBD1. CDR3 size: 13 residues. Germline CDR1 and CDR2: NSHNY and SYGAGN. Trimming cost V 5 bases and J 7 bases; bases outside gene matches: 5. Incomplete CDR3 DNA: TGTGCCAGCAGACAGGGGGCAGGGGACACCTTGTAC. Residues: CASRQGAGDTLY. The whole CDR3 sequence reads CASRQGAGDTLYF.

Regarding this clone: The genes are named according to mouse. The read is 1 residue too short to cover the CDR3 end, so that end is filled in from the germline J gene. This rearrangement joins TRBV20 to TRBJ2-1; 12 bases align to TRBD2. Germline-derived CDR1 and CDR2 are GFQATS and STVNSAI. The CDR3 extends over 13 amino acids. CDR3 residues: CGETGGANAEQFF. The part of the CDR3 DNA that was read is TGTGGGGAGACTGGGGGGGCGAATGCTGAGCAGTTC.

This clone has more than one count but fewer than ten. Here the gene names and germline are mouse. The observed sequence ends 1 residue before the CDR3 terminus, with the missing tail filled in from the germline J gene. V and J are TRBV26 and TRBJ2-7; 8 positions match TRBD2. The CDR3 is 12 amino acids. The V gene's germline CDR1 is KGHPV and CDR2 FQNQEV (reference sequence). The junction had 0 bases not matched to a gene; V was cut back by 4 bases and J by 4 bases. The CDR3 DNA, read in part, is TGTGCCAGCAGTCGGACTGGGTATGAACAGTAC. As protein: CASSRTGYEQY. The whole CDR3 reads CASSRTGYEQYF.

This clone was counted between two and nine times. Germline and genes here are mouse. The observed sequence ends 1 residue before the CDR3 terminus, with the missing tail filled in from the germline J gene. The V call is TRBV1, the J call TRBJ2-5; TRBD1 might be the D (5 bases). The length of the CDR3 is 15 residues. V was cut by 1 base and J by 0 bases, with 8 bases left in between. The germline CDR1 and CDR2 sequences are NSQYPW and LRSPGD (reference sequence). Here the CDR3 reads CTCSAVRENQDTQYF. The sequenced CDR3 bases are TGCACCTGCAGTGCAGTCAGGGAGAACCAAGACACCCAGTAC. The whole variable domain, filled in from reference TRBV1 and TRBJ2-5, reads VTLLEQNPRWRLVPRGQAVNLRCILKNSQYPWMSWYQQDLQKQLQWLFTLRSPGDKEVKSLPGADYLATRVTDTELRLQVANMSQGRTLYCTCSAVRENQDTQYFGPGTRLLVL.

On this clone itself: The listed genes are named as in mouse. The read halts 1 residue ahead of the CDR3 end, with the missing end drawn from the germline J gene. The rearrangement joins TRBV31 to TRBJ1-1, with no clear D. The CDR3 runs 13 residues. Germline V gene lookup returns CDR1 GKSSPN and CDR2 SITVG. V gave up 0 bases and J gave up 0 bases, with 5 bases separating them. This CDR3 reads CAWSLDANTEVFF. CDR3 DNA, as far as it was read: TGTGCCTGGAGTCTAGATGCAAACACAGAAGTCTTC.

Details on this clone: The gene names here belong to mouse. Read sequence stops 1 residue before the CDR3 end, and the germline J gene provides the missing end. This chain connects TRBV26 to TRBJ1-2, with D uncertain. In germline, CDR1 is KGHPV, CDR2 FQNQEV (reference sequence). Trimming left V 4 bases short and J 0 bases short, with 3 bases between. The CDR3 is made up of 12 amino acids. The sequenced CDR3 bases are TGTGCCAGCAGTCAGGCAAACTCCGACTACACC. This codes for CASSQANSDYT. The CDR3 in its entirety is CASSQANSDYTF.

Of note for this clone: Genes and germline come from the mouse. The sequence runs out 1 residue before the end of the CDR3; the remainder is reconstructed from the germline J gene. The chain recombines TRBV29 with TRBJ1-2; D not resolved. Trimming left V 1 base short and J 6 bases short, with 6 bases between. The CDR3 totals 12 residues. CDR1 is MSHET, CDR2 SYDVDS, per germline. The CDR3 here is CASSLWGADYTF. The part of the CDR3 DNA that was read is TGTGCTAGCAGTTTATGGGGAGCCGACTACACC.

Details on this clone: Genes and germline come from the mouse. The read finishes 1 residue shy of the CDR3 end, and the germline J gene is used to complete it. This chain links TRBV26 with TRBJ2-7, with 9 bases identical to TRBD1. J gave up 6 bases and V 4 bases, and 4 bases lay outside the gene matches. Germline assignment: CDR1 KGHPV and CDR2 FQNQEV (reference sequence). The CDR3 has 13 residues. CDR3 DNA, as far as it was read: TGTGCCAGCAGTCGGGACAGGGCGGGTGAACAGTAC. Encoded protein: CASSRDRAGEQY. The full CDR3 protein reads CASSRDRAGEQYF.

On this clone: Germline and genes: mouse. The read terminates 1 residue ahead of where the CDR3 ends, so the germline J gene completes it. J is TRBJ2-4 and V is TRBV29; 9 bases are shared with TRBD1. CDR3 length: 16 residues. Germline values: CDR1 MSHET, CDR2 SYDVDS. V was clipped by 5 bases and J by 0 bases; unmatched bases: 6. The part of the CDR3 DNA that was read is TGTGCTAGCAGTCCCCGGGACAGGGCTAGTCAAAACACCTTGTAC. Residues: CASSPRDRASQNTLY. The full CDR3 protein reads CASSPRDRASQNTLYF.

Worth noting for this clone: The germline and genes are mouse ones. The read gets to within 1 residue of the CDR3 end, and the germline J gene fills in the rest. V is TRBV31 and J is TRBJ2-5; D perhaps matches TRBD2 (6 bases). The CDR3 is made up of 11 amino acids. Germline loops: CDR1 GKSSPN, CDR2 SITVG. Trimming removed 3 bases from V and 6 bases from J, with 7 bases in between. The CDR3 sequence: CAWRLGDTQYF. The sequenced CDR3 bases are TGTGCCTGGAGACTGGGTGACACCCAGTAC.

Concerning this clone itself: Each gene name is a mouse one. The read terminates 1 residue ahead of where the CDR3 ends, so the germline J gene completes it. This sequence joins TRBV5 and TRBJ2-2, with 11 bases fitting TRBD2. The CDR3 is 17 amino acids. CDR1 LGHNA and CDR2 YNLKQL come from the germline V gene (reference sequence). J lost 0 bases, V lost 4 bases, and 4 bases had no gene match. CDR3 region: CASSPDWGGANTGQLYF. The CDR3 bases that were read are TGTGCCAGCAGCCCAGACTGGGGGGGAGCAAACACCGGGCAGCTCTAC.

The count of this clone is one. Gene names and germline match the mouse. The CDR3 end lies 1 residue beyond the end of the read and is filled in from the germline J gene. The chain recombines TRBV23 with TRBJ1-2; the table's TRBD1 call for D was not verified on the DNA. The CDR3 sequence is 14 residues long. Germline-derived CDR1 and CDR2 are KGHTA and FQNQQP. The CDR3 here is CSSSRDRANSDYTF. The covered CDR3 bases are TGCTCCAGCAGTCGGGACAGGGCAAACTCCGACTACACC.

In the case of this clone: Gene and germline names: mouse. The read stops 1 residue short of the end of the CDR3; the missing end is completed from the germline J gene. This rearrangement joins TRBV3 to TRBJ1-1, with 9 bases lining up with TRBD1. The CDR3 loop spans 15 amino acids. From germline, CDR1 is SNHLY and CDR2 FYNGKV (reference sequence). V dropped 3 bases and J dropped 4; count of bases not matched to a gene: 6. Incomplete CDR3 DNA: TGTGCCAGCAGCTTGGGACAGGGTGCAGTCACAGAAGTCTTC. Residues: CASSLGQGAVTEVF. The entire CDR3 protein reads CASSLGQGAVTEVFF.